Listed below are T cell receptor beta chains from one sample, sequenced in a study of cytomegalovirus exposure and HLA in healthy donors. Sequenced by immunoSEQ multiplex PCR; TCRdb stores in-frame clones only, minus some. The sample includes around 200,000 clones, 75% to 90% of them seen just once. Specimen: PBMCs. All receptors derive from a boy aged 5-17 years in good health and CMV-seronegative. Each CDR3 is given with its conserved first and last residue. D genes are given only for firm matches. Size is stated for part of the rows, as once, few or many counts, or as a class when the clone is expanded.

V gene	J gene	D gene	clone size	CDR3 DNA	CDR3 protein
TRBV7-9	TRBJ2-2	NA	NA	TGTGCCAGCAGCTCCGGGACACGGAACACCGGGGAGCTGTTTTTT	CASSSGTRNTGELFF
TRBV2	TRBJ1-2	TRBD1	NA	TGTGCCAGCAGTGAACTCTTTTCCTGGACAGGGGGTGACTATGGCTACACCTTC	CASSELFSWTGGDYGYTF
TRBV10-3	TRBJ2-7	NA	NA	TGTGCCATCGGAAATCTCCCCGGCGGGGGCCATGAGAACGAGCAGTACTTC	CAIGNLPGGGHENEQYF
TRBV7-6	TRBJ2-3	TRBD2	once	TGTGCCAGCAGCTTGTCCAGGACTAGCGGGAGGGCCGCAGATACGCAGTATTTT	CASSLSRTSGRAADTQYF
TRBV13	TRBJ2-3	NA	NA	TGTGCCAGCAGCTTACAGTCTACGCAGTATTTT	CASSLQSTQYF
TRBV11-3	TRBJ1-1	NA	NA	TGTGCCAGCAGCTTCAGGGGCACTGAAGCTTTCTTT	CASSFRGTEAFF
TRBV30	TRBJ2-1	TRBD1	once	TGTGCCTGGAGGGAAACAGGGGCTGGGCAGTTCTTC	CAWRETGAGQFF
TRBV5-8	TRBJ1-4	TRBD1	NA	TGTGCCAGCAGCCTCGACAGGGGTAGAGAAAAACTGTTTTTT	CASSLDRGREKLFF
TRBV30	TRBJ1-1	NA	NA	TGTGCCTGGAGTGGGCAGGCGAACACTGAAGCTTTCTTT	CAWSGQANTEAFF
TRBV28	TRBJ1-5	NA	NA	TGTGCCACCCGGCGGGCAGAGATACAGCCCCAGCATTTT	CATRRAEIQPQHF
TRBV2	TRBJ2-7	TRBD2	NA	TGTGCCAGCGGGGAGGGTGCTGGCTACGAGCAGTACTTC	CASGEGAGYEQYF
TRBV18	TRBJ1-5	NA	NA	TGTGCCAGCTCACGGTCAGGGGTGAATCAGCCCCAGCATTTT	CASSRSGVNQPQHF
TRBV30	TRBJ1-2	TRBD1	NA	TGTGCCTGGGGACAGGGGGCGAAAGGCTACACCTTC	CAWGQGAKGYTF
TRBV6-1	TRBJ1-3	NA	NA	TGTGCCAGCAGTGAAGAAGCAGGGGCCGGAAACACCATATATTTT	CASSEEAGAGNTIYF
TRBV27	TRBJ1-1	NA	NA	TGTGCCAGCAGTTATTCCGGGTTCATGAACACTGAAGCTTTCTTT	CASSYSGFMNTEAFF
TRBV19	TRBJ1-5	TRBD1	few	TGTGCCAGTAGTATCCTTGGCCAGGGGGATCAGCCCCAGCATTTT	CASSILGQGDQPQHF
TRBV11-2	TRBJ1-2	NA	few	TGTGCCAGCAGCGCACCTGCGCCGGGTTCTGGCTACACCTTC	CASSAPAPGSGYTF
TRBV7-2	TRBJ1-3	TRBD1	NA	TGTGCCAGCAGCTTAGCGGGGGCCTTGCAGGGGGCATCTGGAAACACCATATATTTT	CASSLAGALQGASGNTIYF
TRBV5-1	TRBJ2-7	TRBD2	NA	TGCGCCAGCAGCCCCGGGACTAGCGGGAGTTTTTACGAGCAGTACTTC	CASSPGTSGSFYEQYF
TRBV6-6	TRBJ2-3	NA	NA	TGTGCCAGCAGTTCTGAGGGCCAGAGGGATACGCAGTATTTT	CASSSEGQRDTQYF
TRBV6-5	TRBJ1-5	TRBD1	NA	TGTGCCAGCAGTTTCTCCGGGACAGCCAACAATCAGCCCCAGCATTTT	CASSFSGTANNQPQHF
TRBV15	TRBJ2-5	NA	NA	TGTGCCACCAGCAGAGACTTTAGCGGTTGGGAAGAGACCCAGTACTTC	CATSRDFSGWEETQYF
TRBV18	TRBJ1-4	NA	NA	TGTGCCAGCTCACCCAACCCAGGGGCCGCTAATGAAAAACTGTTTTTT	CASSPNPGAANEKLFF
TRBV30	TRBJ2-7	TRBD1	NA	TGTGCCTCCAATAGACAGGGGGCTCGGGAGCAGTACTTC	CASNRQGAREQYF
TRBV11-3	TRBJ2-3	NA	NA	TGTGCCAGCAGCTTAGACCCCTGGTCGGGGACGCAGTATTTT	CASSLDPWSGTQYF
TRBV5-1	TRBJ2-3	TRBD1	NA	TGCGCCAGCAGCTTGGAGGGGGCCCTCGGCACAGATACGCAGTATTTT	CASSLEGALGTDTQYF
TRBV19	TRBJ2-1	TRBD2	NA	TGTGCCAGTAGTATAATTACTAGCGGGGGCCTTTACAATGAGCAGTTCTTC	CASSIITSGGLYNEQFF
TRBV5-6	TRBJ2-3	TRBD2	NA	TGTGCCAGCAGCCGCTTTGGACTAGCGGGAGCAGATACGCAGTATTTT	CASSRFGLAGADTQYF
TRBV30	TRBJ1-4	TRBD1	once	TGTGCCTGGGCCGTGGACAGGGAGAGGGAAAAACTGTTTTTT	CAWAVDREREKLFF
TRBV28	TRBJ1-5	TRBD1	NA	TGTGCCAGCAGTCAACAGGGGGGATATAGCAATCAGCCCCAGCATTTT	CASSQQGGYSNQPQHF
TRBV30	TRBJ1-2	NA	NA	TGTGCCTGGAGGTTGGGGTCGGGGACTTATGGCTACACCTTC	CAWRLGSGTYGYTF
TRBV11-2	TRBJ2-7	NA	NA	TGTGCCAGCAGCCCGCCGGCGGGGTACAATTTAGTCTACGAGCAGTACTTC	CASSPPAGYNLVYEQYF
TRBV2	TRBJ2-5	TRBD1	NA	TGTGCCAGCAGTATCCGACAGGGGGGCGAGACCCAGTACTTC	CASSIRQGGETQYF
TRBV6-5	TRBJ2-7	TRBD1	NA	TGTGCCAGCAGTTACTCCGGGACAGGCCTCTACGAGCAGTACTTC	CASSYSGTGLYEQYF